Described below is a single T cell receptor (beta chain) sequence and its context. As yet, its antigen is unknown. These data originate in a study of vaccination effects on CD4 cells after COVID-19. Study-level findings and limits: After vaccination, at late timepoints, clones induced by infection and by vaccine contracted markedly.

Data came from immunoSEQ multiplex PCR; TCRdb stores just in-frame clones and leaves some out. The table has tens of thousands of clones, around 78% seen once. Antigen-specific CD4+ T cells were first expanded with viral peptide pools by the ViraFEST assay and only then sequenced. The authors isolated CD4+ T cells after less than eleven days of culture. Two-dose vaccination with either BNT162b2 or mRNA-1273 was given to the participants. IL-2 medium supplanted half the medium on days 3 and 7. The sequence was collected from a human donor who received a COVID-19 vaccine. The material was CD4+ T cells from PBMCs cultured with HCoV-OC43 spike peptides, obtained after COVID-19 vaccination. The subset here: HCoV-OC43 spike overlapping peptide pool stimulation.

The CDR3 region is CASSQEKRGGVHEQFF. CDR3 bases: TGCGCCAGCAGCCAAGAGAAGCGGGGGGGAGTTCATGAGCAGTTCTTC. The chain is built from TRBV4-1 and TRBJ2-1; 10 bases match TRBD2. With 0 bases clipped from V and 8 bases from J, the junction kept 7 bases outside the gene matches. The CDR3 runs to 16 residues. Germline V gene data show CDR1 as MGHRA and CDR2 as YSYEKL.